The 9 T cell receptor beta chains listed next were all sequenced from one sample in a study of response to subunit inactivated influenza vaccine (dated by TCRdb to 2017 to 2018). The library was prepared using RT-PCR. The instrument given in TCRdb is Illumina HiSeq 2500. The raw public reads went through TCRdb reprocessing: fastp at Q25, MiXCR clone calling, in-frame beta chains kept. Every entry covers one CDR3 protein and lists the most common genes and DNA from its rows. The sample includes roughly 670,000 distinct CDR3 sequences, with 12% to 15% observed a single time. 6% to 9.5% of the sample is held by the ten biggest clonotypes. The sequences come from PBMCs from blood, collected 14 to 15 days before vaccination. Receptor source: a man in his fifties or sixties who received an inactivated influenza vaccine. Donor details come from another sample of the same person, matched by shared clones.

This clonotype was picked up many times. The chain employs TRBV24-1 and TRBJ2-1; 10 bases line up with TRBD2. The V gene end was trimmed by 0 bases and the J gene end by 7 bases; junction bases not matched to a gene: 5. Per germline, CDR1 KGHDR and CDR2 SFDVKD. This CDR3 is 16 amino acids long. The CDR3 bases are TGTGCCACCAGTGATTTGGGCAGCGGGAGGGTAAATGAGCAGTTCTTC. It translates to CATSDLGSGRVNEQFF.

The chain has TRBV12-3 or TRBV12-4 and TRBJ1-2; D not resolved. V was pared by 5 bases and J by 2 bases, with 12 bases between. This CDR3 spans 14 amino acids. Here the CDR3 reads CASSPWQTNYGYTF. CDR3 sequence (DNA): TGTGCCAGCAGTCCCTGGCAGACGAACTATGGCTACACCTTC.

The V gene is TRBV5-8, the J gene TRBJ2-7, with a weak D call TRBD2 (7 bases). CDR1 is SGHTS, CDR2 YDEGEE, per germline. Deletions cut 6 bases from V and 1 base from J, with 17 bases between. This CDR3 spans 15 amino acids. The CDR3 loop reads CASNTGTGGSYEQYF. The DNA of the CDR3 is TGTGCCAGCAACACAGGGACGGGGGGTTCCTACGAGCAGTACTTC.

This clonotype was seen a few times. The V gene is TRBV7-9, the J gene TRBJ1-6, with D unclear. Trimming stripped 0 bases from V and 6 bases from J, with 9 bases between. In germline, CDR1 is SEHNR, CDR2 FQNEAQ (reference sequence). The CDR3 consists of 15 residues. DNA for the CDR3: TGTGCCAGCAGCTTAGCTGGCAGGAGTAATTCACCCCTCCACTTT. Its translation is CASSLAGRSNSPLHF.

The chain uses TRBV12-3 or TRBV12-4 and TRBJ1-1; D ambiguous. The V end was cut by 1 base, the J end by 4 bases, with 13 bases between. This CDR3 is built from 15 residues. Written as DNA, the CDR3 is TGTGCCAGCAGTTTAGTGGGCTGGAGGAGCACTGAAGCTTTCTTT. This gives the protein CASSLVGWRSTEAFF.

V is TRBV10-3 and J is TRBJ2-7; D unresolved. Germline V gives CDR1 ENHRY, CDR2 SYGVKD. V lost 4 bases, J lost 1 base, and 11 bases lay in between. The CDR3 is made up of 14 amino acids. The CDR3 DNA reads TGTGCCATCAGTGCCGGGCGTGGGTCCTACGAGCAGTACTTC. As protein: CAISAGRGSYEQYF.

The rearrangement uses TRBV15 and TRBJ2-7; no definite D call. The length of the CDR3 is 12 residues. Germline V gene data show CDR1 as LNHNV and CDR2 as YYDKDF (reference sequence). The V end lost 1 base, the J end lost 6 bases, and 7 bases lay between the germline ends. CDR3 DNA: TGTGCCACCAGCAGAGCGGAAGCCGAGCAGTACTTC. As protein: CATSRAEAEQYF.

The chain joins TRBV20-1 to TRBJ2-7, with D tentatively TRBD1 or TRBD2 (5 bases each). Trimming pared 3 bases from V and 7 bases from J, leaving 16 bases between. The germline V gene encodes CDR1 DFQATT and CDR2 SNEGSKA (reference sequence). CDR3 length equals 13 residues. In DNA, the CDR3 is TGCAGTGCTAGCCCGGGACCCGATGCGGAGCAGTACTTC. It yields the protein CSASPGPDAEQYF.

The genes are TRBV11-3 and TRBJ2-2; 9 bases are a match to TRBD2. This CDR3 comprises 16 residues. Trimming removed 4 bases from V and 1 base from J; junction bases left unmatched: 4. CDR1 SGHNT and CDR2 YENEEA come from the germline V gene. The DNA of the CDR3 is TGTGCCAGCAGCTCGCTAGCGGGACTGAACACCGGGGAGCTGTTTTTT. It is translated as CASSSLAGLNTGELFF.